This T cell receptor (beta chain) was recorded in a study of beta chain features in type 1 diabetes. This clone was detected a few times. TCRB transcripts that were expressed got sequenced, as all of the isolated RNA had been reverse transcribed. Clones were sequenced by immunoSEQ multiplex PCR, and TCRdb holds only the in-frame ones, with some missing. The profile shows tens of thousands of clones, about two thirds of them singletons. The V and J ends lost 3 bases and 0 bases respectively, with 9 bases between them. Per the germline V gene, CDR1 is SGHAT and CDR2 is FQDESV (reference sequence). The CDR3 totals 15 residues. Donors contributed one heparinised blood draw apiece, averaging about 120 mL.

Sequencing was done on a sample of Tregs from blood. This TCR was sampled from a woman aged 25 to 39 in good health. The rearrangement links TRBV11-1 to TRBJ2-1; the D is unclear. CDR3 amino acids: CASSFRQASYNEQFF. In nucleotides, the CDR3 is TGTGCCAGCAGCTTCCGGCAGGCCTCCTACAATGAGCAGTTCTTC.